One and the same sample provided the 24 T cell receptor beta chains below, sequenced in a study of cytomegalovirus exposure and HLA in healthy donors. PCR used 60 Vbeta primers and 13 Jbeta primers. Clones were sequenced by immunoSEQ multiplex PCR, and TCRdb holds only the in-frame ones, with some missing. The table lists about 160,000 clones, roughly 80% of them singletons. Source material: PBMCs. The source is a man in his fifties in good health and CMV-seropositive.

Here the CDR3 DNA reads TGTGCCAGCAGTCCACGGACAGGGGTGGGCTATGGCTACACCTTC. It encodes CASSPRTGVGYGYTF. The chain is built from TRBV28 and TRBJ1-2, with 9 bases matching TRBD1. The germline CDR1 and CDR2 sequences are MDHEN and SYDVKM. The V gene end was trimmed by 5 bases and the J gene end by 4 bases; junction bases not matched to a gene: 8. The length of the CDR3 is 15 residues.

The gene calls are TRBV6-5 and TRBJ1-1; D might be TRBD1 (5 bases). Germline loops: CDR1 MNHEY, CDR2 SVGAGI. V was cut by 2 bases and J by 0 bases, with 7 bases left in between. CDR3 length: 14 amino acids. The chain's CDR3 is CASSYGGVNTEAFF. The CDR3 nucleotides read TGTGCCAGCAGTTACGGGGGGGTGAACACTGAAGCTTTCTTT.

This clone appeared once. This chain connects TRBV7-2 to TRBJ2-7; 7 bases are a match to TRBD2. Per germline, CDR1 SGHTA and CDR2 FQGNSA. The CDR3 is 15 residues long. V gave up 1 base and J gave up 0 bases; unmatched junction bases: 3. The CDR3 DNA reads TGTGCCAGCAGCTTAGGACGCGGGAGCTCCTACGAGCAGTACTTC. Translated: CASSLGRGSSYEQYF.

The chain couples TRBV28 to TRBJ1-2; D unresolved. Trimming removed 2 bases at V and 8 bases at J, with 12 bases between. CDR1 is MDHEN and CDR2 is SYDVKM in the germline V gene. This CDR3 region has 13 residues. DNA of the CDR3: TGTGCCAGCAGTTTAACTCCCGGGATCGGCTACACCTTC. Protein sequence: CASSLTPGIGYTF.

The chain couples TRBV6-6 to TRBJ2-2, with D tentatively TRBD2 (5 bases). V was pared by 0 bases and J by 8 bases, with 16 bases between. The length of the CDR3 is 16 residues. Looked up from germline, CDR1 is MNHNY and CDR2 is SVGAGI (reference sequence). For the CDR3, the DNA is TGTGCCAGCAGTTACTCGGGCCCGCTAGGGAGTGGGGAGCTGTTTTTT. It codes for CASSYSGPLGSGELFF.

The rearrangement uses TRBV11-1 and TRBJ2-2; TRBD1 aligns across 7 bases. This CDR3 comprises 14 residues. The junction had 1 base not matched to a gene; V was cut back by 1 base and J by 5 bases. The germline V gene encodes CDR1 SGHAT and CDR2 FQDESV (reference sequence). CDR3 DNA: TGTGCCAGCAGCTTAGTGACAGGGACCGGGGAGCTGTTTTTT. Translation gives CASSLVTGTGELFF.

The chain is built from TRBV19 and TRBJ1-2, with 7 bases aligning to TRBD1. J lost 8 bases, V lost 3 bases, and 9 bases had no gene match. The CDR3 has 14 amino acids. Germline loops: CDR1 LNHDA, CDR2 SQIVND (reference sequence). CDR3 sequence (DNA): TGTGCCAGTAGTATTAGAGAGGGGGCGCTGGGCTACACCTTC. Amino acids: CASSIREGALGYTF.

The chain recombines TRBV28 with TRBJ1-1; no clear D gene. The V and J ends lost 4 bases and 3 bases respectively, with 9 bases between them. The CDR3 contains 13 residues. In germline, CDR1 is MDHEN, CDR2 SYDVKM. This CDR3 is CASSYYLDTEAFF. The CDR3 bases are TGTGCCAGCAGTTACTACCTGGACACTGAAGCTTTCTTT.

This CDR3 reads CASRGQGDTEAFF. CDR3 in DNA: TGTGCCAGCAGGGGACAGGGGGACACTGAAGCTTTCTTT. The V call is TRBV2, the J call TRBJ1-1; TRBD1 matches at 11 bases. The CDR3 is made up of 13 amino acids. From germline, CDR1 is SNHLY and CDR2 FYNNEI. The V segment lost 6 bases and the J segment 3 bases; nucleotides outside the gene matches: 0.

The chain links TRBV7-3 to TRBJ2-7, with 8 bases identical to TRBD1. J was trimmed by 4 bases and V by 1 base; bases with no gene match: 0. CDR3 length: 13 residues. In germline, CDR1 is SGHTA, CDR2 FQGTGA. The CDR3 reads CASSLNRGYEQYF. The CDR3 bases are TGTGCCAGCAGCTTAAACAGGGGGTACGAGCAGTACTTC.

The CDR3 here is CASSYSGRSAEQYF. CDR3 DNA sequence: TGTGCCAGTAGTTACAGCGGGAGATCCGCCGAGCAGTACTTC. The rearrangement joins TRBV19 to TRBJ2-7; 8 positions match TRBD2. V lost 5 bases and J lost 6; bases outside the gene matches: 9. Germline CDR1 LNHDA, CDR2 SQIVND (reference sequence). This CDR3 region has 14 residues.

The chain links TRBV7-2 to TRBJ2-5; tentative D call: TRBD2 (5 bases). CDR1 is SGHTA, CDR2 FQGNSA, per germline. The CDR3 sequence is 15 residues long. The germline V and J ends were trimmed by 1 base and 0 bases, with 9 bases remaining between them. The CDR3 sequence: CASSLDATNQETQYF. DNA of the CDR3: TGTGCCAGCAGCTTAGACGCGACTAACCAAGAGACCCAGTACTTC.

Notes on this clone: Other DNA sequences from this sample encode an identical CDR3 as well. The gene calls are TRBV28 and TRBJ1-2; 7 bases match TRBD1. The J segment lost 5 bases and the V segment lost 6 bases, leaving 6 bases of the junction unmatched. The CDR3 loop spans 13 amino acids. Germline lookup yields CDR1 MDHEN and CDR2 SYDVKM. The CDR3 is CASSLGQVYGYTF. In nucleotides, the CDR3 is TGTGCCAGCAGCCTCGGACAGGTATATGGCTACACCTTC.

V and J are TRBV5-1 and TRBJ1-1; D is perhaps TRBD1 (6 bases). Germline assignment: CDR1 SGHRS and CDR2 YFSETQ. V gave up 1 base and J gave up 2 bases, with 12 bases separating them. This CDR3 contains 15 residues. CDR3 protein: CASSLLGTKNTEAFF. In DNA, the CDR3 is TGCGCCAGCAGCTTGCTCGGGACAAAAAACACTGAAGCTTTCTTT.

The rearrangement links TRBV9 to TRBJ2-5, with D perhaps matching TRBD2 (5 bases). In germline, CDR1 is SGDLS, CDR2 YYNGEE. The CDR3 contains 17 residues. V lost 4 bases and J lost 5, with 24 bases in between. CDR3 nucleotides: TGTGCCAGCAGCCCGACCCAGAGGGCTAGTTTTCGTGAGACCCAGTACTTC. It translates to CASSPTQRASFRETQYF.

The V call is TRBV9, the J call TRBJ1-5, with no clear D. Trimming removed 2 bases at V and 4 bases at J, with 13 bases between. CDR1 and CDR2 from the germline V gene are SGDLS and YYNGEE. The CDR3 runs 15 residues. DNA for the CDR3: TGTGCCAGCAGCGTTTCAGGCGGGGTAAATCAGCCCCAGCATTTT. Translated: CASSVSGGVNQPQHF. The whole variable domain, filled in from reference TRBV9 and TRBJ1-5, reads DSGVTQTPKHLITATGQRVTLRCSPRSGDLSVYWYQQSLDQGLQFLIQYYNGEERAKGNILERFSAQQFPDLHSELNLSSLELGDSALYFCASSVSGGVNQPQHFGDGTRLSIL.

This clone occurred once. The genes are TRBV6-5 and TRBJ2-3, with 8 bases aligning to TRBD2. V gave up 6 bases and J gave up 5 bases; unmatched junction bases: 7. CDR3 length: 14 residues. Germline CDR1 and CDR2: MNHEY and SVGAGI. CDR3 coding DNA: TGTGCCAGCAGGAAAGCGGGGGTGGTAGATACGCAGTATTTT. It specifies CASRKAGVVDTQYF.

The chain has TRBV27 and TRBJ2-7; 7 nucleotides line up with TRBD1. The CDR3 spans 16 residues. Germline V gene data show CDR1 as MNHEY and CDR2 as SMNVEV (reference sequence). Trimming at V came to 0 bases and at J to 3 bases, leaving 8 bases not matched to a gene. CDR3 region: CASSLSGQVPIYEQYF. The CDR3 DNA reads TGTGCCAGCAGTTTATCCGGACAGGTGCCTATCTACGAGCAGTACTTC.

V and J are TRBV5-6 and TRBJ2-5, with 10 bases lining up with TRBD1. V dropped 0 bases and J dropped 5; count of bases not matched to a gene: 4. The CDR3 contains 15 residues. Germline V gene data show CDR1 as SGHDT and CDR2 as YYEEEE. The CDR3 is CASSLVTGGRETQYF. The CDR3 bases are TGTGCCAGCAGCTTGGTGACAGGGGGCCGGGAGACCCAGTACTTC.

The chain links TRBV6-5 to TRBJ1-2; D gene uncertain. V was cut by 2 bases and J by 8 bases, with 18 bases left in between. The CDR3 consists of 15 residues. The V gene's germline CDR1 is MNHEY and CDR2 SVGAGI. The CDR3 loop is CASSYAFRTAEGYTF. The CDR3 DNA sequence: TGTGCCAGCAGTTACGCTTTTAGAACGGCGGAGGGCTACACCTTC.

The rearrangement uses TRBV30 and TRBJ2-3, with 9 bases matching TRBD2. This CDR3 has 16 residues. The germline gives CDR1 GTSNPN, CDR2 SVGIG (reference sequence). Germline trimming cut 3 bases from V and 1 base from J; bases unmatched to any gene: 8. For the CDR3, the DNA is TGTGCCTGGAGGGATTTAGAGCGGGAGGGCACAGATACGCAGTATTTT. Amino acids: CAWRDLEREGTDTQYF.

Here the CDR3 DNA reads TGTGCCTGGAGGGCATTCAACACCGGGGAGCTGTTTTTT. It specifies CAWRAFNTGELFF. The chain links TRBV30 to TRBJ2-2, with D unclear. V lost 3 bases, J lost 2 bases, and 7 bases lay in between. CDR1 and CDR2 (germline): GTSNPN, SVGIG (reference sequence). This CDR3 is 13 amino acids long.

The V and J genes are TRBV29-1 and TRBJ2-7, with a weak D call TRBD1 (6 bases). Trimming stripped 4 bases from V and 2 bases from J, with 9 bases between. From germline, CDR1 is SQVTM and CDR2 ANQGSEA. The CDR3 has 12 residues. DNA for the CDR3: TGCAGCGTTGGGACAGTTGCCTACGAGCAGTACTTC. Encoded protein: CSVGTVAYEQYF.

The genes are TRBV19 and TRBJ1-2, with 10 bases fitting TRBD1. The CDR3 runs 16 residues. The ends lost 4 bases at V and 3 bases at J; junction bases unmatched: 8. The germline V gene has CDR1 LNHDA and CDR2 SQIVND (reference sequence). The CDR3 DNA reads as TGTGCCAGTAGTAGGGCCTGGGACAGGGGAGACTATGGCTACACCTTC. Residues: CASSRAWDRGDYGYTF.